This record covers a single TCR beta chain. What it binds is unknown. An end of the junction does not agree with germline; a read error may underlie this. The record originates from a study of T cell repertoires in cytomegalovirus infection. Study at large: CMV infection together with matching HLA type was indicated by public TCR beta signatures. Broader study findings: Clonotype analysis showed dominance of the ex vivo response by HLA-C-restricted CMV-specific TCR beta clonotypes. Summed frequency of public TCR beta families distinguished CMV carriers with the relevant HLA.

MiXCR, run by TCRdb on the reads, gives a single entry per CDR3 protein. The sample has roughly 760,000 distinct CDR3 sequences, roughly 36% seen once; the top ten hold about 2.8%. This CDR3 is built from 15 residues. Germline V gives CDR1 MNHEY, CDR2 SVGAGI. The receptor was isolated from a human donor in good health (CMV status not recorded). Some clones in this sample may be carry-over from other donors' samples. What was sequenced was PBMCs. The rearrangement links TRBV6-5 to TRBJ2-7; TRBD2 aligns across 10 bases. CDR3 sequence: CDSSQTGTSVYEQNF. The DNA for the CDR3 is TGTGACAGCAGCCAAACCGGGACTAGCGTCTACGAGCAGAACTTC.